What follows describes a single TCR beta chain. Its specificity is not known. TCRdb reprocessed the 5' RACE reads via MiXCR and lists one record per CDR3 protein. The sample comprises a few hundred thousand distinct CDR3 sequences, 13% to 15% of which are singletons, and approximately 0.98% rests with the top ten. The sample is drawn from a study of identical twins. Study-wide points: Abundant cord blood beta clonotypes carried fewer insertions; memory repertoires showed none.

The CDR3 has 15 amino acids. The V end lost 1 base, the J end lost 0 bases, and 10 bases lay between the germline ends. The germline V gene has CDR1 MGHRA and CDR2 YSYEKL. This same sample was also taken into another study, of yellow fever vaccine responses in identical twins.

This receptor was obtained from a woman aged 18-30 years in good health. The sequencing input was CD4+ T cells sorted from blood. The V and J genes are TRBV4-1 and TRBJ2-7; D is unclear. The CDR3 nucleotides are TGCGCCAGCAGCCAAGTAGGCACATCCTCCTACGAGCAGTACTTC. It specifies CASSQVGTSSYEQYF.